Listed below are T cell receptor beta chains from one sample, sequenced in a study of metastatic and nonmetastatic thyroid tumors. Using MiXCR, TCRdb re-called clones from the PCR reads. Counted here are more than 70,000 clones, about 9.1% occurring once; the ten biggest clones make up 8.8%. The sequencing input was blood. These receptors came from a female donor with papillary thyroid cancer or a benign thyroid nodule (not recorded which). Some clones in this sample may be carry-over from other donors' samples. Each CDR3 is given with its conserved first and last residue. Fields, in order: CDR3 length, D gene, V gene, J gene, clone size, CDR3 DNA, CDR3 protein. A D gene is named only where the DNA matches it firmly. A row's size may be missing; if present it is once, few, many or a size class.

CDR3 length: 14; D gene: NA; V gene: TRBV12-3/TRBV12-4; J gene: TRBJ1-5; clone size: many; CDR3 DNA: TGTGCCAGCAGTTTTGGGGTTGACAATCAGCCCCAGCATTTT; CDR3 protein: CASSFGVDNQPQHF
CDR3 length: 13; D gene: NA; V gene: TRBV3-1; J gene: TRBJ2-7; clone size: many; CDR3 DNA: TGTGCCAGCAGTACCCGGGGTGCCTACGAGCAGTACTTC; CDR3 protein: CASSTRGAYEQYF
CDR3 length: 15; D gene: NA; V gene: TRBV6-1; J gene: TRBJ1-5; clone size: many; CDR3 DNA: TGTGCCAGCAGTTTCAAGCCGGGCAGCAATCAGCCCCAGCATTTT; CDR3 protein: CASSFKPGSNQPQHF
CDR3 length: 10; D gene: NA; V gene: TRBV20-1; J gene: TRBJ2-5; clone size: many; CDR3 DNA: TGCAGTGCCCTACTAGAGACCCAGTACTTC; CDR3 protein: CSALLETQYF
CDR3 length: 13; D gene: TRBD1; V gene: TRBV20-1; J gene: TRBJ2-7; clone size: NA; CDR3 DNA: TGCAGTGCTAGAGGCGACAGGGAGTACGAGCAGTACTTC; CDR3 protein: CSARGDREYEQYF
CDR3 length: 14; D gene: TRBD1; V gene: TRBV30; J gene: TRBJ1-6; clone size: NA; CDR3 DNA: TGTGCCTTCCGACCCCGGGACAGGCAAGGGTTCCTCCACTTT; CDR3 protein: CAFRPRDRQGFLHF
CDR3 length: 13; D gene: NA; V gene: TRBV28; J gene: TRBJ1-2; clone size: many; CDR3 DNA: TGTGCCACCCCCGATCCGGGGAACTATGGCTACACCTTC; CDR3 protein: CATPDPGNYGYTF
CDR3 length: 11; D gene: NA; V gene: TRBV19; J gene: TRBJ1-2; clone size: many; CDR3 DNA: TGTGCCAGTATGACCGACTATGGCTACACCTTC; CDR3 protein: CASMTDYGYTF
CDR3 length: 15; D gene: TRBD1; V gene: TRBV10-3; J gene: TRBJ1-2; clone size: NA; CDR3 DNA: TGTGCCATCAGTGAGGGCCAGGGGGCGAACTATGGCTACACCTTC; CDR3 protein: CAISEGQGANYGYTF
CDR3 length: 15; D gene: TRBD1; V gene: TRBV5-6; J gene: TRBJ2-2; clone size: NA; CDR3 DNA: TGTGCCAGCAGCAGGACAGGGGGCTCCACCGGGGAGCTGTTTTTT; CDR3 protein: CASSRTGGSTGELFF
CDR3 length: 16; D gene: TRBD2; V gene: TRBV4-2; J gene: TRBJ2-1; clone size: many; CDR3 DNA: TGTGCCAGCAGCCAAGAAGCGAGCGGGGCCTACAATGAGCAGTTCTTC; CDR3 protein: CASSQEASGAYNEQFF
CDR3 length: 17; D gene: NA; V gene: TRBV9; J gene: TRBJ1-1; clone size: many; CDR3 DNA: TGTGCCAGCAGCTCCCTCTCGGAGGGCAGATTTGGCACTGAAGCTTTCTTT; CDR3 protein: CASSSLSEGRFGTEAFF
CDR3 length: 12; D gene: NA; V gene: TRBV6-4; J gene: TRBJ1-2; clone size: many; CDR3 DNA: TGTGCCAGCAGTGAAGGGAACTATGGCTACACCTTC; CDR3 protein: CASSEGNYGYTF
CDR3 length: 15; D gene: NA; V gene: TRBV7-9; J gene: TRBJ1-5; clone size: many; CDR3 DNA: TGTGCCAGCAGCTTAGGACGCGTGGACAATCAGCCCCAGCATTTT; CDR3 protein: CASSLGRVDNQPQHF
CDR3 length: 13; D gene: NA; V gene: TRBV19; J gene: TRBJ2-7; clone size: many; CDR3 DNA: TGTGCCAGTGGCGAAACGCGGGGCTACGAGCAGTACTTC; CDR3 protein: CASGETRGYEQYF
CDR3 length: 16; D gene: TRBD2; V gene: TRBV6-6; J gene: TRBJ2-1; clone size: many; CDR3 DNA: TGTGCCAGCAGTTACGCCGGACTAGCAGGTAACAATGAGCAGTTCTTC; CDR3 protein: CASSYAGLAGNNEQFF
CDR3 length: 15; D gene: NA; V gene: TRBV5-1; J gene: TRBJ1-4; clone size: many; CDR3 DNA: TGCGCCAGCAGCGTGGACAGAAGGTCAAATGAAAAACTGTTTTTT; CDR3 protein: CASSVDRRSNEKLFF
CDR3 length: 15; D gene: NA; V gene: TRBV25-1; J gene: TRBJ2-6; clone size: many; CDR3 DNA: TGTGCCAGCAGGGACATGACCTCTGGGGCCAACGTCCTGACTTTC; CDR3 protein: CASRDMTSGANVLTF
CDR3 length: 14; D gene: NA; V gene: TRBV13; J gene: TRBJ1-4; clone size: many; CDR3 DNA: TGTGCCAGCACCTTACGGCAGGGTAATGAAAAACTGTTTTTT; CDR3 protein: CASTLRQGNEKLFF
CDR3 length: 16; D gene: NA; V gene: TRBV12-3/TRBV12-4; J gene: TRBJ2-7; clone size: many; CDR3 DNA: TGTGCCAGCAGTTTATCTCAAGCAGGGGTTACCTACGAGCAGTACTTC; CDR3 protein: CASSLSQAGVTYEQYF
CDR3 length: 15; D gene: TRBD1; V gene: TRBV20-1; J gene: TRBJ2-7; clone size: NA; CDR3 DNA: TGCAGTGCTACACCGGGACAGGGACTCTCCTACGAGCAGTACTTC; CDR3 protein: CSATPGQGLSYEQYF
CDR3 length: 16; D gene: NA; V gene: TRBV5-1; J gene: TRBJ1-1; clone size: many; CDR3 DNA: TGCGCCAGCAGCTTGGATAATCGGGGAAGAAACACTGAAGCTTTCTTT; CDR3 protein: CASSLDNRGRNTEAFF
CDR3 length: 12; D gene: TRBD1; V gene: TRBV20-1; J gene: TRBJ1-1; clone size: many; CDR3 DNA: TGCAGTGCCTCAGACAGGGTCACTGAAGCTTTCTTT; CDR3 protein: CSASDRVTEAFF
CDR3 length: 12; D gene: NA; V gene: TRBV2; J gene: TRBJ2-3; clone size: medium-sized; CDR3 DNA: TGTGCCAGCAGTGTCGTGCTGGATACGCAGTATTTT; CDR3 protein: CASSVVLDTQYF
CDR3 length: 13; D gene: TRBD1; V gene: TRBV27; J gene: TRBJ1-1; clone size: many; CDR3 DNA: TGTGCCAGCAGTCCCCGACAGGGAGGTGAAGCTTTCTTT; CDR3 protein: CASSPRQGGEAFF
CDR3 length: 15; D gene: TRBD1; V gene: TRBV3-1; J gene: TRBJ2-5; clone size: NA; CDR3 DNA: TGCGCCAGCAGCAAAGGGACAGGAGGCCAAGAGACCCAGTACTTC; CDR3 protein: CASSKGTGGQETQYF
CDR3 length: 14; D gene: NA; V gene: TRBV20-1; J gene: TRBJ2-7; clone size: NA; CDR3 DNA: TGCAGTGCTACCCTCTCCGGGGCCGGGCCCGAGCAGTACTTC; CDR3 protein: CSATLSGAGPEQYF
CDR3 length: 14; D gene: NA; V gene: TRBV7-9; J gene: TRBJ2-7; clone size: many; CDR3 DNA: TGTGCCAGCAGCTTGGACTTAAGCTCCTACGAGCAGTACTTC; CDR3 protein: CASSLDLSSYEQYF
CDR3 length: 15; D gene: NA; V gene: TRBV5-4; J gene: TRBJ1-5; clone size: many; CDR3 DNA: TGTGCCAGCAGCCCCGGGTGGGGGGCCAATCAGCCCCAGCATTTT; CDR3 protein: CASSPGWGANQPQHF
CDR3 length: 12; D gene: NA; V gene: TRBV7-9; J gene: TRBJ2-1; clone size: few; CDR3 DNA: TGTGCCAGCAGCGACTTAGGGAAGGAGCAGTTCTTC; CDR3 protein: CASSDLGKEQFF
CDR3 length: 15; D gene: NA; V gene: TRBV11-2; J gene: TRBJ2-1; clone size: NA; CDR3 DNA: TGTGCCAGCAGCTTAGAGGGACCGTCATACAATGAGCAGTTCTTC; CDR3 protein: CASSLEGPSYNEQFF
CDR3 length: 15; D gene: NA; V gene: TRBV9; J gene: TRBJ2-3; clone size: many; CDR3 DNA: TGTGCCAGCAGCGTAGGGCAGGATAGCACAGATACGCAGTATTTT; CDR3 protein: CASSVGQDSTDTQYF
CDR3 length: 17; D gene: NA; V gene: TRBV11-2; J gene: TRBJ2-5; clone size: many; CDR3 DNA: TGTGCCAGCAGCTTAGAGGGGGGCTCGGGAAGTGATGAGACCCAGTACTTC; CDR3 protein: CASSLEGGSGSDETQYF
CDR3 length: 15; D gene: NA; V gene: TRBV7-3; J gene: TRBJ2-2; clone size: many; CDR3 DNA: TGTGCCAGCAGCTTAAAACAGCGGAACACCGGGGAGCTGTTTTTT; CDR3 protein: CASSLKQRNTGELFF
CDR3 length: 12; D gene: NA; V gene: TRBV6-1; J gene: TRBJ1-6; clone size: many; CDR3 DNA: TGTGCCAGCAGCCGCCCGGGGTCACCCCTCCACTTT; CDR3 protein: CASSRPGSPLHF